These 29 T cell receptor beta chains were all obtained from the same sample, sequenced in a study of blood T cells in healthy people across ages. Then a second PCR, running about 6 to 11 cycles, was carried out with a sample-barcoded 5' primer and a J-beta primer mix. From the 5' RACE reads, TCRdb called clonotypes with MiXCR, one entry per CDR3 protein. Of about 1.8 million distinct CDR3 sequences detected, about 50% appear once; the ten largest clones hold approximately 2%. The specimen was blood. The receptors stem from a woman in her forties in good health.

The chain uses TRBV3-1 and TRBJ2-7; D is undetermined. This CDR3 is 16 amino acids long. The V end was cut by 0 bases, the J end by 2 bases, with 14 bases between. Germline V CDR1 and CDR2: LGHDT, YNNKEL (reference sequence). In DNA form, the CDR3 reads TGTGCCAGCAGCCAAGATTACACAGAAAATGCCTACGAGCAGTACTTC. Translation: CASSQDYTENAYEQYF.

The chain has TRBV27 and TRBJ2-7; the D gene is possibly TRBD1 (6 bases). CDR3 length: 16 amino acids. Trimming took off 4 bases at V and 3 bases at J, with 19 bases between the two ends. Germline loops: CDR1 MNHEY, CDR2 SMNVEV (reference sequence). The CDR3 DNA reads as TGTGCCAGCAGTTCACTCCCGGGCAGGGGTGGCTACGAGCAGTACTTC. Its translation is CASSSLPGRGGYEQYF.

V gene TRBV4-3 combines with J gene TRBJ2-3; D is unresolved. Germline V gives CDR1 LGHNA, CDR2 YSLEER. Trimming left V 2 bases short and J 1 base short, with 10 bases between. The CDR3 consists of 15 residues. This CDR3 is CASSQKAWGTDTQYF. The CDR3 bases are TGCGCCAGCAGCCAAAAGGCCTGGGGCACAGATACGCAGTATTTT.

V usage is TRBV7-6 and J usage is TRBJ2-5; D may correspond to TRBD1 or TRBD2 (6 bases each). The CDR3 extends over 15 amino acids. Germline V CDR1 and CDR2: SGHVS, FNYEAQ. V lost 5 bases and J lost 5, with 18 bases in between. The CDR3 reads CASSPGAGFAETQYF. CDR3 bases: TGTGCCAGCAGCCCGGGGGCGGGGTTTGCGGAGACCCAGTACTTC.

The chain employs TRBV10-3 and TRBJ1-6, with 7 bases matching TRBD1. V shed 4 bases, J shed 11 bases, and the junction held 11 bases outside the gene matches. Germline CDR1 ENHRY, CDR2 SYGVKD. The CDR3 has 15 residues. The CDR3 DNA is TGTGCCATCAGTGGGGGACAGCTGGAGAGGACACCCCTCCACTTT. Its translation: CAISGGQLERTPLHF.

This clonotype was seen only a few times. This rearrangement joins TRBV18 to TRBJ2-7; 7 bases are shared with TRBD2. This CDR3 has 16 amino acids. V lost 3 bases to trimming and J lost 6 bases; unmatched junction nucleotides: 14. CDR1 is KGHSH, CDR2 LQKENI, per germline. The CDR3 loop is CASSPNRGRGEVEQYF. The CDR3 DNA follows: TGTGCCAGCTCACCGAACCGGGGGAGGGGAGAAGTCGAGCAGTACTTC.

This clonotype appeared a few times. The genes are TRBV11-2 and TRBJ2-5, with 9 nucleotides matching TRBD1. The V and J ends lost 2 bases and 11 bases, in that order; junction bases with no gene match: 9. Germline CDR1 reads SGHAT; CDR2 reads FQNNGV. This CDR3 region has 14 residues. The CDR3 loop is CASSLRDRVEEQYF. CDR3 sequence (DNA): TGTGCCAGCAGCTTACGGGACAGGGTTGAGGAGCAGTACTTC. Full variable domain (missing parts from reference TRBV11-2 and TRBJ2-5): EAGVAQSPRYKIIEKRQSVAFWCNPISGHATLYWYQQILGQGPKLLIQFQNNGVVDDSQLPKDRFSAERLKGVDSTLKIQPAKLEDSAVYLCASSLRDRVEEQYFGPGTRLLVL.

The rearrangement uses TRBV6-5 and TRBJ2-5; D possibly matches TRBD1 or TRBD2 (5 bases each). Germline-derived CDR1 and CDR2 are MNHEY and SVGAGI. The CDR3 spans 14 residues. Trimming took 2 bases from V and 2 from J, leaving 9 bases between them. CDR3 protein: CASSYAWGQETQYF. The CDR3 DNA reads TGTGCCAGCAGTTACGCATGGGGGCAAGAGACCCAGTACTTC.

This clonotype was detected a few times. The chain joins TRBV5-1 to TRBJ2-1; D is unresolved. With 1 base removed from V and 2 bases from J, the gap between germline ends came to 10 bases. Germline lookup yields CDR1 SGHRS and CDR2 YFSETQ. This CDR3 is 15 amino acids long. The CDR3 DNA reads TGCGCCAGCAGCTTGAAGGAATTAACCTACAATGAGCAGTTCTTC. It is translated as CASSLKELTYNEQFF.

This clonotype is a singleton in its sample. V is TRBV6-6 and J is TRBJ2-4; possible D gene TRBD2, 5 bases. The CDR3 is made up of 14 amino acids. The germline CDR1 and CDR2 sequences are MNHNY and SVGAGI (reference sequence). The germline V and J ends were trimmed by 8 bases and 1 base, with 12 bases remaining between them. The CDR3: CASRRGGAKNIQYF. CDR3 in DNA: TGTGCCAGCCGCCGGGGTGGGGCCAAAAACATTCAGTACTTC.

The J gene is TRBJ2-5, the V gene TRBV9; D uncertain. This CDR3 is 13 amino acids long. V was pared by 3 bases and J by 4 bases, with 10 bases between. Germline V gives CDR1 SGDLS, CDR2 YYNGEE. The CDR3 sequence is CASSASDGETQYF. The CDR3 bases are TGTGCCAGCAGCGCCTCGGACGGAGAGACCCAGTACTTC. The full variable domain, in which reference TRBV9 and TRBJ2-5 provide the parts outside the CDR3, is DSGVTQTPKHLITATGQRVTLRCSPRSGDLSVYWYQQSLDQGLQFLIQYYNGEERAKGNILERFSAQQFPDLHSELNLSSLELGDSALYFCASSASDGETQYFGPGTRLLVL.

This clonotype occurred a few times. The chain employs TRBV7-9 and TRBJ2-3, with TRBD1 identical over 8 bases. The V gene's germline CDR1 is SEHNR and CDR2 FQNEAQ (reference sequence). The length of the CDR3 is 16 residues. With V trimmed by 6 bases and J by 3 bases, 11 bases remained unmatched. This chain's CDR3 is CASRYRTGIGTDTQYF. In DNA form, the CDR3 reads TGTGCCAGCAGATACCGGACAGGGATTGGGACAGATACGCAGTATTTT. Variable domain in full (rest from reference TRBV7-9 and TRBJ2-3): DTGVSQNPRHKITKRGQNVTFRCDPISEHNRLYWYRQTLGQGPEFLTYFQNEAQLEKSRLLSDRFSAERPKGSFSTLEIQRTEQGDSAMYLCASRYRTGIGTDTQYFGPGTRLTVL.

The chain joins TRBV6-6 to TRBJ2-3; a weak D match, TRBD1 (5 bases). Germline V gene lookup returns CDR1 MNHNY and CDR2 SVGAGI (reference sequence). The CDR3 runs 13 residues. Trimming removed 7 bases at V and 3 bases at J, with 11 bases between. The CDR3 here is CASNPRVTDTQYF. The CDR3 DNA is TGTGCCAGCAACCCCAGGGTGACAGATACGCAGTATTTT.

V gene TRBV3-1 combines with J gene TRBJ2-3; no firm D call. V was cut by 3 bases and J by 6 bases, with 13 bases left in between. In germline, CDR1 is LGHDT, CDR2 YNNKEL (reference sequence). The CDR3 loop spans 14 amino acids. The CDR3 loop is CASSQRPPADTQYF. The CDR3 DNA is TGTGCCAGCAGCCAGCGGCCCCCAGCTGATACGCAGTATTTT.

For the CDR3, the DNA is TGTGCCAGCAGAAAAGGGACTGCTCGCAATGAGCAGTTCTTC. This codes for CASRKGTARNEQFF. This chain uses TRBV6-2 or TRBV6-3 with TRBJ2-1, with TRBD2 as a possible D gene (6 bases). Looked up from germline, CDR1 is MNHEY and CDR2 is SVGEGT. Trimming stripped 6 bases from V and 6 bases from J, with 15 bases between. The CDR3 is made up of 14 amino acids.

V usage is TRBV20-1 and J usage is TRBJ2-3; D perhaps matches TRBD1 (6 bases). CDR1 is DFQATT and CDR2 is SNEGSKA in the germline V gene (reference sequence). CDR3 length: 15 amino acids. The V end lost 2 bases, the J end lost 2 bases, and 14 bases lay between the germline ends. As DNA, the CDR3 is TGCAGTGCTAGACAGGGGATTTGGGCCACAGATACGCAGTATTTT. Translated: CSARQGIWATDTQYF.

This rearrangement joins TRBV20-1 to TRBJ2-7, with D perhaps matching TRBD2 (5 bases). The J call is uncertain, as TRBJ2-5 better fits the DNA end. This CDR3 is 15 amino acids long. From germline, CDR1 is DFQATT and CDR2 SNEGSKA (reference sequence). The CDR3 spells CSAPPGDFPRGTQYF. In DNA form, the CDR3 reads TGCAGTGCTCCCCCCGGCGACTTCCCTCGGGGGACCCAGTACTTC.

This chain joins TRBV4-3 and TRBJ1-6, with D uncertain. V was pared by 4 bases and J by 10 bases, with 11 bases between. The CDR3 consists of 13 residues. Germline V gene lookup returns CDR1 LGHNA and CDR2 YSLEER. The CDR3 nucleotides are TGCGCCAGCAGCCTGGGAGAGCTATCACCCCTCCACTTT. Protein: CASSLGELSPLHF.

The chain joins TRBV7-2 to TRBJ2-5, with 15 bases fitting TRBD2. In germline, CDR1 is SGHTA, CDR2 FQGNSA. The ends lost 5 bases at V and 6 bases at J; junction bases unmatched: 10. There are 17 residues in the CDR3. The CDR3 is CASSRTSGGARSKTQYF. DNA of the CDR3: TGTGCCAGCAGCCGGACTAGCGGGGGGGCCCGGAGCAAGACCCAGTACTTC.

This chain joins TRBV5-6 and TRBJ2-1; possibly TRBD1 for D (6 bases). The CDR3 runs 16 residues. Trimming left V 1 base short and J 4 bases short, with 15 bases between. Germline CDR1 is SGHDT and CDR2 is YYEEEE. The CDR3 region has the DNA TGTGCCAGCAGCTTGCCGACCATCGGACAGTACAATGAGCAGTTCTTC. Protein product: CASSLPTIGQYNEQFF. The variable domain in full, with the rest retrieved from reference TRBV5-6 and TRBJ2-1, is DAGVTQSPTHLIKTRGQQVTLRCSPKSGHDTVSWYQQALGQGPQFIFQYYEEEERQRGNFPDRFSGHQFPNYSSELNVNALLLGDSALYLCASSLPTIGQYNEQFFGPGTRLTVL.

This clonotype has only a few counts. The chain uses TRBV20-1 and TRBJ2-7; 8 bases match TRBD2. The CDR3 is made up of 13 amino acids. Looked up from germline, CDR1 is DFQATT and CDR2 is SNEGSKA (reference sequence). Trimming cost V 5 bases and J 6 bases; bases outside gene matches: 9. CDR3 amino acids: CSAYSGNKGEQYF. The CDR3 DNA reads as TGCAGTGCTTATAGCGGGAACAAGGGCGAGCAGTACTTC.

This chain links TRBV2 with TRBJ2-7; D gene uncertain. The J call may be wrong; the DNA end is better matched by TRBJ2-5. The CDR3 is 11 residues long. Germline V CDR1 and CDR2: SNHLY, FYNNEI. Here the CDR3 reads CASVLTETQYF. The DNA for the CDR3 is TGTGCCAGTGTATTGACGGAGACCCAGTACTTC.

The gene calls are TRBV9 and TRBJ2-3, with TRBD2 as a possible D gene (5 bases). The CDR3 totals 16 residues. Germline lookup yields CDR1 SGDLS and CDR2 YYNGEE. Trimming removed 4 bases at V and 5 bases at J, with 20 bases between. The CDR3 DNA reads TGTGCCAGCAGCCCACGGCCCGGGGTCGCCCTAGATACGCAGTATTTT. Translation gives CASSPRPGVALDTQYF.

This clonotype was detected a few times. The V and J genes are TRBV28 and TRBJ2-1, with 12 positions matching TRBD1. Germline loops: CDR1 MDHEN, CDR2 SYDVKM. V dropped 5 bases and J dropped 3; count of bases not matched to a gene: 8. CDR3 size: 17 residues. CDR3 loop: CASSQGQGAGVYNEQFF. The CDR3 DNA sequence: TGTGCCAGCAGTCAGGGACAGGGGGCCGGTGTCTACAATGAGCAGTTCTTC. Full variable domain (outside the CDR3, taken from reference TRBV28 and TRBJ2-1): DVKVTQSSRYLVKRTGEKVFLECVQDMDHENMFWYRQDPGLGLRLIYFSYDVKMKEKGDIPEGYSVSREKKERFSLILESASTNQTSMYLCASSQGQGAGVYNEQFFGPGTRLTVL.

This clonotype turned up a few times. This chain uses TRBV20-1 with TRBJ2-3, with 7 nucleotides matching TRBD1. The V gene end was trimmed by 3 bases and the J gene end by 2 bases; junction bases not matched to a gene: 5. The CDR3 is made up of 14 amino acids. The germline V gene has CDR1 DFQATT and CDR2 SNEGSKA (reference sequence). This CDR3 is CSASQGQYTDTQYF. CDR3 DNA: TGCAGTGCTAGTCAGGGACAGTACACAGATACGCAGTATTTT.

This clonotype occurred a few times. The chain combines TRBV28 with TRBJ2-4; D is unresolved. Trimming left V 8 bases short and J 0 bases short, with 8 bases between. From germline, CDR1 is MDHEN and CDR2 SYDVKM. This CDR3 has 13 residues. The CDR3 DNA reads as TGTGCCAGCGCCGGAGTAGCCAAAAACATTCAGTACTTC. Translated: CASAGVAKNIQYF.

The chain combines TRBV20-1 with TRBJ2-1; unclear D gene. This CDR3 comprises 15 residues. Germline V gene data show CDR1 as DFQATT and CDR2 as SNEGSKA (reference sequence). Trimming shortened V by 4 bases and J by 6 bases, and 19 bases separated the two germline ends. In nucleotides, the CDR3 is TGCAGTGCTACCCAAGCACGGTCCTGGCGCAATGAGCAGTTCTTC. Its translation is CSATQARSWRNEQFF.

This clonotype was detected ten times or more. The chain combines TRBV20-1 with TRBJ2-5; D is possibly TRBD1 (6 bases). The V end lost 3 bases, the J end lost 1 base, and 12 bases lay between the germline ends. The CDR3 runs 14 residues. Germline assignment: CDR1 DFQATT and CDR2 SNEGSKA (reference sequence). CDR3 DNA: TGCAGTGCTAGTTTGGGACACGGCCAAGAGACCCAGTACTTC. Its translation is CSASLGHGQETQYF.

The chain recombines TRBV7-3 with TRBJ2-5, with D perhaps TRBD1 or TRBD2 (5 bases each). The CDR3 length is 15 residues. Germline CDR1 reads SGHTA; CDR2 reads FQGTGA. V was clipped by 1 base and J by 0 bases, with 9 bases between them. The CDR3 loop reads CASSLMGRDQETQYF. The CDR3 DNA reads as TGTGCCAGCAGCTTAATGGGGCGGGACCAAGAGACCCAGTACTTC.